Shown below are 20 T cell receptor beta chains from a single sample sequenced in a study of identifying expanded T cells in peripheral blood. TCRdb keeps only in-frame clones here, not all; method: immunoSEQ multiplex PCR. The sample contains 51,000 or so clones, 82% of which appear only once. The sample comprised blood. The receptors shown here come from a person between 18 and 69 years old in good health.

The rearrangement links TRBV4-1 to TRBJ2-7; D may be TRBD2 (6 bases). This CDR3 region has 12 residues. The germline V gene has CDR1 MGHRA and CDR2 YSYEKL. Between the trimmed V and J ends, which lost 4 bases and 6 bases, there was a span of 10 bases. The CDR3 region has the DNA TGCGCCAGCAGCCCGTCCGGGGGCGAGCAGTACTTC. This codes for CASSPSGGEQYF.

The rearrangement joins TRBV19 to TRBJ2-1; TRBD1 matches at 7 bases. Germline CDR1 LNHDA, CDR2 SQIVND (reference sequence). J gave up 4 bases and V 5 bases, and 5 bases lay outside the gene matches. This CDR3 is 14 amino acids long. CDR3 sequence (DNA): TGTGCCAGTAGTGTAGGGACAGCTTACAATGAGCAGTTCTTC. This encodes CASSVGTAYNEQFF.

The chain has TRBV7-2 and TRBJ2-1, with D possibly being TRBD2 (5 bases). V gave up 0 bases and J gave up 8 bases, with 14 bases separating them. This CDR3 contains 15 residues. The germline V gene has CDR1 SGHTA and CDR2 FQGNSA. CDR3: CASSLAGKVIDEQFF. CDR3 nucleotide sequence: TGTGCCAGCAGCTTAGCCGGGAAGGTCATCGATGAGCAGTTCTTC.

This clone came up a few times. The chain combines TRBV7-9 with TRBJ2-2; maybe TRBD1 (6 bases). V shed 6 bases and J shed 6 bases, with 14 bases lying between them. The CDR3 runs to 14 residues. CDR1 and CDR2 (germline): SEHNR, FQNEAQ (reference sequence). The CDR3, as DNA: TGTGCCAGCAGATTGGACAGACCCGCCGGGGAGCTGTTTTTT. Translating gives CASRLDRPAGELFF.

This clone came up a few times. This chain joins TRBV16 and TRBJ1-2; D gene unclear. V lost 4 bases to trimming and J lost 8 bases, with 17 bases between them. From germline, CDR1 is KGHSY and CDR2 FQNENV. The length of the CDR3 is 14 residues. The CDR3 DNA reads TGTGCCAGCAGCCGAGTGACTGAAATGGGGGGCTACACCTTC. Encoded protein: CASSRVTEMGGYTF.

This chain uses TRBV6-5 with TRBJ1-5; D possibly corresponds to TRBD1 (5 bases). Trimming shortened V by 5 bases and J by 2 bases, and 13 bases separated the two germline ends. The CDR3 covers 15 residues. Germline V CDR1 and CDR2: MNHEY, SVGAGI. The CDR3 region is CASSRAGGGNQPQHF. The CDR3 nucleotides are TGTGCCAGCAGTCGAGCCGGAGGGGGCAATCAGCCCCAGCATTTT.

This chain links TRBV6-5 with TRBJ2-7; the D gene is possibly TRBD2 (5 bases). Trimming shortened V by 6 bases and J by 3 bases, and 9 bases separated the two germline ends. Germline CDR1 MNHEY, CDR2 SVGAGI. The CDR3 is 12 amino acids. CDR3 nucleotide sequence: TGTGCCAGCAGCCTAGCCAACTACGAGCAGTACTTC. Protein sequence: CASSLANYEQYF.

The rearrangement links TRBV14 to TRBJ2-5; 8 bases map to TRBD1. The germline V gene encodes CDR1 SGHDN and CDR2 FVKESK. This CDR3 is built from 15 residues. V shed 0 bases, J shed 9 bases, and the junction held 9 bases outside the gene matches. The CDR3 DNA reads as TGTGCCAGCAGCCAAGACCCAGGGGGCGTCGCGGCCCAGTACTTC. As protein: CASSQDPGGVAAQYF.

The genes are TRBV6-5 and TRBJ2-1; no firm D call. The length of the CDR3 is 12 residues. Deletions cut 7 bases from V and 8 bases from J, with 12 bases between. CDR1 is MNHEY and CDR2 is SVGAGI in the germline V gene. CDR3 sequence: CASTDPVDEQFF. CDR3 bases: TGTGCCAGCACTGACCCGGTCGATGAGCAGTTCTTC.

This sequence joins TRBV28 and TRBJ2-2; 12 nucleotides line up with TRBD1. This CDR3 comprises 18 residues. With 2 bases clipped from V and 5 bases from J, the junction kept 9 bases outside the gene matches. Germline CDR1 is MDHEN and CDR2 is SYDVKM. This chain's CDR3 is CASSLIPGQGAGTGELFF. CDR3 DNA sequence: TGTGCCAGCAGTTTAATCCCGGGACAGGGGGCAGGAACCGGGGAGCTGTTTTTT.

This chain joins TRBV6-1 and TRBJ2-7; unclear D gene. The germline CDR1 and CDR2 sequences are MNHNS and SASEGT. The V gene lost 6 bases and the J gene lost 3 bases, with 9 bases spanning the gap. The CDR3 contains 12 residues. For the CDR3, the DNA is TGTGCCAGCAGCCAACCGAACTACGAGCAGTACTTC. Its translation: CASSQPNYEQYF.

The chain couples TRBV7-9 to TRBJ2-5, with TRBD2 identical over 7 bases. In germline, CDR1 is SEHNR, CDR2 FQNEAQ (reference sequence). V was pared by 5 bases and J by 2 bases, with 5 bases of the junction left unmatched. CDR3 length: 14 amino acids. The CDR3 protein is CASSATSAQETQYF. The CDR3 bases are TGTGCCAGCAGCGCTACTAGCGCTCAAGAGACCCAGTACTTC.

This clone has just one count. The rearrangement uses TRBV6-6 and TRBJ1-6; possible D gene TRBD1, 5 bases. The V gene lost 0 bases and the J gene lost 11 bases, with 11 bases spanning the gap. This CDR3 region has 14 residues. In germline, CDR1 is MNHNY, CDR2 SVGAGI (reference sequence). Written as DNA, the CDR3 is TGTGCCAGCAGTTACTCGGGACCACCCGCACCCCTCCACTTT. This translates into CASSYSGPPAPLHF.

The genes are TRBV30 and TRBJ1-1; 7 positions agree with TRBD1. The V and J ends lost 8 bases and 1 base, in that order; junction bases with no gene match: 10. Looked up from germline, CDR1 is GTSNPN and CDR2 is SVGIG (reference sequence). The CDR3 covers 14 residues. The CDR3 here is CAVRRGPGNTEAFF. In nucleotides, the CDR3 is TGTGCCGTACGGAGGGGGCCTGGGAACACTGAAGCTTTCTTT.

The V and J genes are TRBV21-1 and TRBJ2-3; the D segment call TRBD2 is taken from the table without a DNA check. TRBV21-1 has pseudogene status. This CDR3 comprises 19 residues. The CDR3 nucleotides are TGTGCCAGCAGCAAAGCGCTACAGCGGGGGGGCGCGAGCACAGATACGCAGTATTTT. Translation: CASSKALQRGGASTDTQYF.

J is TRBJ2-7 and V is TRBV7-9, with TRBD2 matching over 9 bases. In germline, CDR1 is SEHNR, CDR2 FQNEAQ (reference sequence). J lost 7 bases, V lost 5 bases, and 9 bases had no gene match. The CDR3 totals 14 residues. CDR3 residues: CASSNSGSKNEQYF. CDR3 coding DNA: TGTGCCAGCAGCAATAGCGGGAGTAAGAATGAGCAGTACTTC.

The chain carries TRBV5-8 and TRBJ1-1; 7 bases map to TRBD1. The V and J ends lost 0 bases and 0 bases, in that order; junction bases with no gene match: 5. Germline CDR1 reads SGHTS; CDR2 reads YDEGEE. The CDR3 contains 16 residues. The CDR3 loop is CASSLGQGQLNTEAFF. In nucleotides, the CDR3 is TGTGCCAGCAGCTTGGGGCAGGGACAGCTGAACACTGAAGCTTTCTTT.

This clone was detected a few times. The chain employs TRBV18 and TRBJ1-5; D is unresolved. The V end was cut by 3 bases, the J end by 0 bases, with 12 bases between. Germline CDR1 reads KGHSH; CDR2 reads LQKENI. This CDR3 spans 16 amino acids. CDR3 amino acids: CASSPGRLYSNQPQHF. As DNA, the CDR3 is TGTGCCAGCTCACCCGGACGGCTTTATAGCAATCAGCCCCAGCATTTT.

This chain links TRBV2 with TRBJ2-7; the D call may be TRBD1 or TRBD2 (5 bases each). The germline CDR1 and CDR2 sequences are SNHLY and FYNNEI. CDR3 length equals 13 residues. V was cut by 6 bases and J by 8 bases, with 17 bases left in between. CDR3 bases: TGTGCCAGCAGGACCCGGGGCATGCCCCAGCAGTACTTC. Encoded protein: CASRTRGMPQQYF.

The chain combines TRBV9 with TRBJ2-1, with D perhaps matching TRBD2 (6 bases). The germline V gene encodes CDR1 SGDLS and CDR2 YYNGEE. CDR3 length: 14 amino acids. Trimming left V 0 bases short and J 9 bases short, with 13 bases between. CDR3 in amino acids: CASSVGTTTSEQFF. CDR3 coding DNA: TGTGCCAGCAGCGTAGGGACTACCACCTCTGAGCAGTTCTTC.